This T cell receptor (beta chain) comes out of a study of CD8+ T cells in alopecia areata. On the study more broadly: The duration of tofacitinib was 6 to 18 months, with 6 months off drug afterward. Study-level results: Possibly as an HLA-related effect, TCR sharing across patients appeared less clear than in mice.

Trimming took off 4 bases at V and 7 bases at J, with 13 bases between the two ends. This CDR3 spans 12 amino acids. Germline values: CDR1 GTSNPN, CDR2 SVGIG (reference sequence). cDNA prepared by RNA extraction and subsequent reverse transcription served as the template for sequencing. Using immunoSEQ multiplex PCR, the repertoire was profiled, and TCRdb retains in-frame clones only, with some absent. The table has roughly 250,000 clones, 67% seen once. With respect to this clone: Its antigen remains unidentified.

This rearrangement joins TRBV30 to TRBJ1-1; D is uncertain. The material was CD4+ T cells sorted from blood, obtained at week 0. This clonotype originated in a human donor with alopecia areata. The CDR3 loop reads CAWTPRDNEAFF. Here the CDR3 DNA reads TGTGCCTGGACACCCCGAGACAATGAAGCTTTCTTT. Full variable domain (outside the CDR3, taken from reference TRBV30 and TRBJ1-1): SQTIHQWPATLVQPVGSPLSLECTVEGTSNPNLYWYRQAAGRGLQLLFYSVGIGQISSEVPQNLSASRPQDRQFILSSKKLLLSDSGFYLCAWTPRDNEAFFGQGTRLTVV.